The 10 T cell receptor beta chains listed next were all sequenced from one sample in a study of blood T cell repertoires in COVID-19. Using immunoSEQ multiplex PCR, the repertoire was profiled, and TCRdb retains in-frame clones only, with some absent. The table records under 300,000 clones, 85% to 90% of them present only once. The sample was PBMCs or T cells enriched from blood (not recorded which). The receptors were gathered from a woman aged 55-70 years in a cohort exposed to, infected with or recovered from COVID-19 (not recorded which).

A single count supports this clone. This chain links TRBV18 with TRBJ2-3; 7 bases map to TRBD2. V shed 3 bases and J 0 bases; nucleotides not matched to a gene: 9. The CDR3 has 17 amino acids. Looked up from germline, CDR1 is KGHSH and CDR2 is LQKENI. The CDR3 reads CASSPESTSVSTDTQYF. The CDR3 coding sequence is TGTGCCAGCTCACCTGAATCCACTAGCGTAAGCACAGATACGCAGTATTTT.

This chain uses TRBV19 with TRBJ2-5, with 7 bases matching TRBD1. CDR1 and CDR2 from the germline V gene are LNHDA and SQIVND (reference sequence). The CDR3 has 14 amino acids. The J segment lost 0 bases and the V segment lost 4 bases, leaving 2 bases of the junction unmatched. The CDR3 DNA reads TGTGCCAGTAGTACGACAGGGAACCAAGAGACCCAGTACTTC. Protein sequence: CASSTTGNQETQYF.

The chain joins TRBV7-2 to TRBJ1-2, with D tentatively TRBD1 (5 bases). Germline V lookup: CDR1 SGHTA, CDR2 FQGNSA. The CDR3 consists of 14 residues. V was clipped by 1 base and J by 2 bases, with 8 bases between them. This CDR3 is CASSLGPGNYGYTF. CDR3 in DNA: TGTGCCAGCAGCTTAGGGCCAGGGAACTATGGCTACACCTTC.

The chain combines TRBV25-1 with TRBJ2-3; 7 positions match TRBD2. The length of the CDR3 is 14 residues. The J segment lost 3 bases and the V segment lost 5 bases, leaving 5 bases of the junction unmatched. The germline CDR1 and CDR2 sequences are MGHDK and SYGVNS. CDR3: CASSRSGITDTQYF. DNA for the CDR3: TGTGCCAGCAGTCGGAGCGGGATTACAGATACGCAGTATTTT.

The DNA of the CDR3 is TGTGCCTGGAGTCTACCAACTAGCGGGAGGGACAATGAGCAGTTCTTC. As protein: CAWSLPTSGRDNEQFF. The chain joins TRBV30 to TRBJ2-1, with 13 bases lining up with TRBD2. The CDR3 runs 16 residues. CDR1 and CDR2 from the germline V gene are GTSNPN and SVGIG (reference sequence). After removal of 2 bases from V and 5 bases from J, the junction contained 6 bases not matched to a gene.

V is TRBV2 and J is TRBJ2-7; TRBD1 matches 7 bases. Germline V gene sequence: CDR1 SNHLY, CDR2 FYNNEI. The V and J ends lost 9 bases and 3 bases, in that order; junction bases with no gene match: 8. The CDR3 totals 13 residues. CDR3 nucleotide sequence: TGTGCCAGGACCGACAGGGCAAACTACGAGCAGTACTTC. It translates to CARTDRANYEQYF.

The chain employs TRBV28 and TRBJ1-1; the D gene is possibly TRBD1 (5 bases). CDR1 and CDR2 from the germline V gene are MDHEN and SYDVKM. V was shortened by 3 bases and J by 8 bases, with 16 bases between the two germline ends. This CDR3 has 14 residues. The CDR3 nucleotides are TGTGCCAGCAGTTTCAGGCAGGCAAGGGGCGAAGCTTTCTTT. Amino acids: CASSFRQARGEAFF.

The rearrangement uses TRBV25-1 and TRBJ1-1, with D uncertain. The CDR3 is 13 residues long. Germline V CDR1 and CDR2: MGHDK, SYGVNS. V lost 5 bases, J lost 4 bases, and 11 bases lay in between. The CDR3 reads CASSPSLGTEAFF. In DNA form, the CDR3 reads TGTGCCAGCAGTCCCTCCCTCGGCACTGAAGCTTTCTTT.

The chain uses TRBV30 and TRBJ1-5, with D possibly matching TRBD1 (6 bases). The CDR3 is 15 residues long. Germline V lookup: CDR1 GTSNPN, CDR2 SVGIG (reference sequence). V was pared by 0 bases and J by 4 bases, with 13 bases between. CDR3 DNA: TGTGCCTGGAGTGTACAGGGAACGATTAATCAGCCCCAGCATTTT. This sequence encodes CAWSVQGTINQPQHF.

The chain employs TRBV5-6 and TRBJ1-2; tentative D call: TRBD1 (5 bases). This CDR3 is built from 15 residues. Between the trimmed V and J ends, which lost 0 bases and 1 base, there was a span of 10 bases. In germline, CDR1 is SGHDT, CDR2 YYEEEE. The DNA for the CDR3 is TGTGCCAGCAGCTTGGCCAGGGCGGTTAACTATGGCTACACCTTC. Translating it yields CASSLARAVNYGYTF. Full variable domain (outside the CDR3, taken from reference TRBV5-6 and TRBJ1-2): DAGVTQSPTHLIKTRGQQVTLRCSPKSGHDTVSWYQQALGQGPQFIFQYYEEEERQRGNFPDRFSGHQFPNYSSELNVNALLLGDSALYLCASSLARAVNYGYTFGSGTRLTVV.